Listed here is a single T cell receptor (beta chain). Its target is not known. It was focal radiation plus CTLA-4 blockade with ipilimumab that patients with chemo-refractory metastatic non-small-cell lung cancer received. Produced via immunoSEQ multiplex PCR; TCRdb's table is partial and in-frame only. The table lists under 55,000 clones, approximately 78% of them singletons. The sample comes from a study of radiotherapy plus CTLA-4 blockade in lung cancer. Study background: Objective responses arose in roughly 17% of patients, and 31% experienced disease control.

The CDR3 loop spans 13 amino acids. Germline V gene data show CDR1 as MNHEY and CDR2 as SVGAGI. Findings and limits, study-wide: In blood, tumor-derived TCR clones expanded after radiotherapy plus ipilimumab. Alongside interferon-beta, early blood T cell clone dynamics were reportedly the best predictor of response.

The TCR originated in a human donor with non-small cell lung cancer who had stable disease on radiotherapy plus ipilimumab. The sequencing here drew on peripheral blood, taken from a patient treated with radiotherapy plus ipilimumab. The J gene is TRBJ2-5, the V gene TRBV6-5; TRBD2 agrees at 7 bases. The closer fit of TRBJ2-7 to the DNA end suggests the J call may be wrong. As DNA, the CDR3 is TGTGCCAGCGCAGCGGGGCCCTCCTACGAGCAGTACTTC. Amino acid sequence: CASAAGPSYEQYF.